This T cell receptor (beta chain) appears in the sequencing data of a study of blood T cell repertoires in COVID-19. Germline V gene data show CDR1 as LNHDA and CDR2 as SQIVND (reference sequence). The V and J ends lost 5 bases and 1 base respectively, with 9 bases between them. The CDR3 covers 13 residues. TCRdb's copy holds only in-frame clones and misses some; the assay was immunoSEQ multiplex PCR. Counted here are approximately 170,000 clones, around 80% occurring once; the ten biggest clones make up around 20%. The specimen sequenced was PBMCs or T cells enriched from blood (not recorded which). The receptor was derived from a woman aged 65 to 85 in a cohort exposed to, infected with or recovered from COVID-19 (not recorded which). The chain is built from TRBV19 and TRBJ2-7, with TRBD2 as a possible D gene (5 bases). CDR3 coding DNA: TGTGCCAGTAGTCCTCGAGGGTCCTACGAGCAGTACTTC. Its protein product is CASSPRGSYEQYF.